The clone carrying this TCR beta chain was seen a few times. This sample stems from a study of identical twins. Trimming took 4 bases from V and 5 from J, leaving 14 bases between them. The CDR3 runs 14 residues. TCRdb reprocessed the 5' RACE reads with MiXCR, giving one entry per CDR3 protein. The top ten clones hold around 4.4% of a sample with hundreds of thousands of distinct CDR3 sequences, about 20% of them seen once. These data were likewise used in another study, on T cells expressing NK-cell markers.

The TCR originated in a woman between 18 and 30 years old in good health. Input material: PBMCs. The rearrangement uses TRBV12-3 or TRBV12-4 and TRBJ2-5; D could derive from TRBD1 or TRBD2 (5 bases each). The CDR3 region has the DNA TGTGCCAGCAGTTGGGGACCCCGGTGGGAGACCCAGTACTTC. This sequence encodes CASSWGPRWETQYF.